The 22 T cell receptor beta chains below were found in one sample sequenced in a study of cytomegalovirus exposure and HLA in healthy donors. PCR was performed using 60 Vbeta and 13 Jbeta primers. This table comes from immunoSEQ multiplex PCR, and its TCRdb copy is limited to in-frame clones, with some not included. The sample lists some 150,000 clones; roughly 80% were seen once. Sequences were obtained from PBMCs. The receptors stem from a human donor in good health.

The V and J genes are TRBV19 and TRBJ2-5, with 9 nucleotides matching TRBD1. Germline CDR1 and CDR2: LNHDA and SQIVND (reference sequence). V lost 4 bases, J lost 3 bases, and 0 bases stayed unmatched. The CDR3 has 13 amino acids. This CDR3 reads CASSRDREETQYF. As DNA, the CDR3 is TGTGCCAGTAGTAGGGACAGGGAAGAGACCCAGTACTTC.

CDR3 sequence (DNA): TGTGCCAGCAGTGAGGCCGGGGGAACCTACGAGCAGTACTTC. Encoded protein: CASSEAGGTYEQYF. This sequence joins TRBV6-1 and TRBJ2-7; the D gene is possibly TRBD2 (6 bases). V was pared by 3 bases and J by 2 bases, with 11 bases between. Germline CDR1 MNHNS, CDR2 SASEGT. This CDR3 is 14 amino acids long.

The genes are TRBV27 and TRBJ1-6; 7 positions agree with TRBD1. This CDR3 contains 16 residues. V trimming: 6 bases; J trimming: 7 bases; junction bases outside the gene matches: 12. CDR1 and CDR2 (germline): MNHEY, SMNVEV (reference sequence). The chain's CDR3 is CASSLIQGLTNSPLHF. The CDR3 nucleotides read TGTGCCAGCAGCCTTATACAGGGGCTAACGAATTCACCCCTCCACTTT.

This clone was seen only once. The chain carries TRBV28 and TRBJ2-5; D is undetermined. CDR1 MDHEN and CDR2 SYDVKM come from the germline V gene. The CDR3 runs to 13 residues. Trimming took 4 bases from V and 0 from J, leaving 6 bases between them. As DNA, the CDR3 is TGTGCCAGCAGTTGTCCTAACCAAGAGACCCAGTACTTC. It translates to CASSCPNQETQYF.

CDR3 residues: CAITPTGTEAFF. CDR3 sequence (DNA): TGTGCCATCACGCCGACGGGGACTGAAGCTTTCTTT. The chain has TRBV10-3 and TRBJ1-1; no clear D. CDR3 length: 12 amino acids. Germline V gene data show CDR1 as ENHRY and CDR2 as SYGVKD. Between the trimmed V and J ends, which lost 7 bases and 5 bases, there was a span of 11 bases.

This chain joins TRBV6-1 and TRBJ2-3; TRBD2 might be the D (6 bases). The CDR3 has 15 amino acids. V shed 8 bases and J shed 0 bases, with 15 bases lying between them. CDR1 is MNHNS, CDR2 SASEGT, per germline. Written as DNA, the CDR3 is TGTGCCAGCGCACCTGGAGGGTATAGCACAGATACGCAGTATTTT. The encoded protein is CASAPGGYSTDTQYF.

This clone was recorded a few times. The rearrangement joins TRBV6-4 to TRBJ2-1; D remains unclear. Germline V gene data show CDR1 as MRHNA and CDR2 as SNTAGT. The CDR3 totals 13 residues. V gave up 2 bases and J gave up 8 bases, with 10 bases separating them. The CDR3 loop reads CASSDGPAYEQFF. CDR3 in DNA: TGTGCCAGCAGTGACGGCCCCGCTTATGAGCAGTTCTTC.

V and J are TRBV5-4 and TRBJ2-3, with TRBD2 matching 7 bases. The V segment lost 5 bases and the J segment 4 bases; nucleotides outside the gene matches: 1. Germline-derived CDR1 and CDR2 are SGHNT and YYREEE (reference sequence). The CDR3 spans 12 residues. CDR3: CASRAGPDTQYF. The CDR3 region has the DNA TGTGCCAGCAGAGCGGGGCCAGATACGCAGTATTTT.

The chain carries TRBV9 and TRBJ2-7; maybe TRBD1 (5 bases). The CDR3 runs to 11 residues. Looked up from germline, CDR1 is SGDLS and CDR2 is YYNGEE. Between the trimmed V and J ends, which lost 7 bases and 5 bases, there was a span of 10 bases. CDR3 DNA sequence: TGTGCCAGCTCTCAGGGTAACGAGCAGTACTTC. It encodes CASSQGNEQYF. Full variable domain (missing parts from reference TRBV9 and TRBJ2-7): DSGVTQTPKHLITATGQRVTLRCSPRSGDLSVYWYQQSLDQGLQFLIQYYNGEERAKGNILERFSAQQFPDLHSELNLSSLELGDSALYFCASSQGNEQYFGPGTRLTVT.

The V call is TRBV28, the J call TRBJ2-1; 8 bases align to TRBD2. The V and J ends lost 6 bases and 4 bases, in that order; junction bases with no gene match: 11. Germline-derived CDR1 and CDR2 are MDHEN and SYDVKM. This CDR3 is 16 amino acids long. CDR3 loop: CASRKISGLVYNEQFF. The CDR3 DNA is TGTGCCAGCAGAAAGATCTCGGGACTAGTGTACAATGAGCAGTTCTTC.

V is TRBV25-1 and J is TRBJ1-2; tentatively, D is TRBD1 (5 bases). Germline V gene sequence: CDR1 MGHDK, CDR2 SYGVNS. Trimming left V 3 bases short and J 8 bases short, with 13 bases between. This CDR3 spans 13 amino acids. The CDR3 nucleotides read TGTGCCAGCAGTGACCCGGGGACTGCCGGCTACACCTTC. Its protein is CASSDPGTAGYTF.

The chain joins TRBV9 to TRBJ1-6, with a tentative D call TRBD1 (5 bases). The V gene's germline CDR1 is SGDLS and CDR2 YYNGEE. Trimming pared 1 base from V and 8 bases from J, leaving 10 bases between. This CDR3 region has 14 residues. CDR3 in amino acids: CASSVRQIDSPLHF. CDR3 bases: TGTGCCAGCAGCGTACGACAGATCGATTCACCCCTCCACTTT.

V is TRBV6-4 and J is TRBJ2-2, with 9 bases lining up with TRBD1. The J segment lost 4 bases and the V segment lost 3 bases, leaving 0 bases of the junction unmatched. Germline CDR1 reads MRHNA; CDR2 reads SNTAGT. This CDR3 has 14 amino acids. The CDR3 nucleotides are TGTGCCAGCAGTGAGACAGGGGGCACCGGGGAGCTGTTTTTT. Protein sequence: CASSETGGTGELFF.

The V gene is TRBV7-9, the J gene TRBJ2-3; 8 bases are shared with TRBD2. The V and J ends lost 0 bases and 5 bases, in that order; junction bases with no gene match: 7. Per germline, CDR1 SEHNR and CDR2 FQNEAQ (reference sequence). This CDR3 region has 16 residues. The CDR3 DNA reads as TGTGCCAGCAGCTTAGCGGCGGGGGGACACATAGATACGCAGTATTTT. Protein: CASSLAAGGHIDTQYF.

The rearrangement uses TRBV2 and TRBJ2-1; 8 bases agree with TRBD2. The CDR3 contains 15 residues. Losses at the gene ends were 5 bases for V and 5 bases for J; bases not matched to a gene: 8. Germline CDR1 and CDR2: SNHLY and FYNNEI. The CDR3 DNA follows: TGTGCCAGCAGTTCCAAGGGACTAGGTAACAATGAGCAGTTCTTC. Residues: CASSSKGLGNNEQFF.

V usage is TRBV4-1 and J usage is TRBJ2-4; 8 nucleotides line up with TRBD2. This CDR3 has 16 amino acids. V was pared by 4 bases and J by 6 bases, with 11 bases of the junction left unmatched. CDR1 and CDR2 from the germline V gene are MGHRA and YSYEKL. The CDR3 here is CASSLHGGRGANIQYF. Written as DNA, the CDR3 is TGCGCCAGCAGCCTGCATGGAGGGCGGGGGGCAAACATTCAGTACTTC.

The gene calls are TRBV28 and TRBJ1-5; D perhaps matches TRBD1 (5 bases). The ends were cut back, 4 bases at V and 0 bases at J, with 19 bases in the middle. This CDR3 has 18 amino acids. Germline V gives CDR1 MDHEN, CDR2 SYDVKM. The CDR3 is CASSSTGRGSLSNQPQHF. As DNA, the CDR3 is TGTGCCAGCAGTTCTACAGGCCGGGGGAGCCTTAGCAATCAGCCCCAGCATTTT.

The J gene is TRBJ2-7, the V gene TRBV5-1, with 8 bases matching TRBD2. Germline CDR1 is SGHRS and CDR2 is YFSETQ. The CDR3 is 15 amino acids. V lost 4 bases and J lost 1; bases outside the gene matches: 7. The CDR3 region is CASSPLGGRSYEQYF. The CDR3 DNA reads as TGCGCCAGCAGCCCGTTGGGCGGGAGGTCCTACGAGCAGTACTTC.

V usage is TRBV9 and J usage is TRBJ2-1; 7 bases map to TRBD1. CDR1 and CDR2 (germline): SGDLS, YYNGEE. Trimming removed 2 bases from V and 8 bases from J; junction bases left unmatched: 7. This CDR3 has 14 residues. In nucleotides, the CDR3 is TGTGCCAGCAGCGTGGATAGACAGGGCGATGAGCAGTTCTTC. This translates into CASSVDRQGDEQFF.

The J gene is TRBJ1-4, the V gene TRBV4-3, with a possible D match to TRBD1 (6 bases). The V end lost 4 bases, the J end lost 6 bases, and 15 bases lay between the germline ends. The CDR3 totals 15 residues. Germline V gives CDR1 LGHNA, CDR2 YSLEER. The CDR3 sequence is CASSLRDNRDEKLFF. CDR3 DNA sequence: TGCGCCAGCAGCCTTCGGGACAATCGGGATGAAAAACTGTTTTTT.

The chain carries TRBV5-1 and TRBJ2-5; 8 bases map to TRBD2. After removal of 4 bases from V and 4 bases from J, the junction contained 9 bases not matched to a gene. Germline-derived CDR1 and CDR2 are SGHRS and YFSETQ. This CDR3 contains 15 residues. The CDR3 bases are TGCGCCAGCAGCCGACCAGAGCTAGCGGGAGAGACCCAGTACTTC. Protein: CASSRPELAGETQYF.

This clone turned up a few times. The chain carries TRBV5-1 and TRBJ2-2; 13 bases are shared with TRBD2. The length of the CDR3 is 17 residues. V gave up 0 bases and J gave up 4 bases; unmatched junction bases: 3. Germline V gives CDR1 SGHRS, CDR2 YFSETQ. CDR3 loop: CASSLGLAGGSTGELFF. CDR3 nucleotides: TGCGCCAGCAGCTTGGGACTAGCGGGGGGTTCCACCGGGGAGCTGTTTTTT.